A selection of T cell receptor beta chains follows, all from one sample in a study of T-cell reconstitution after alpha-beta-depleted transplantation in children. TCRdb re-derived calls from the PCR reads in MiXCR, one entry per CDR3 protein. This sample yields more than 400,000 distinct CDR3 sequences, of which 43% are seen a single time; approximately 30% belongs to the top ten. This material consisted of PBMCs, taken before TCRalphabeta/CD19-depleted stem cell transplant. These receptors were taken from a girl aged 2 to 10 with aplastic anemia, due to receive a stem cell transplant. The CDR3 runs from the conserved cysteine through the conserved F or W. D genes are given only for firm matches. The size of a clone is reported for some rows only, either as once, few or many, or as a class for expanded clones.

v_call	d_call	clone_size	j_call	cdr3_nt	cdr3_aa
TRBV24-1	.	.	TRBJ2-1	TGTGCCACCAGTGACTCAGACGGTAGCTCCTACAATGAGCAGTTCTTC	CATSDSDGSSYNEQFF
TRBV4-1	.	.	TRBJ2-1	TGCGCCAGCAGCCAAGATGAAGGGCGGAGGGGTGATAATGAGCAGTTCTTC	CASSQDEGRRGDNEQFF
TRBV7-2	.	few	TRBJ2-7	TGTGCCAGCAGCCTGGGCCCTATAGCGGTAGCAACGGACGAGCAGTACTTC	CASSLGPIAVATDEQYF
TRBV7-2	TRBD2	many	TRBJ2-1	TGTGCCTCGGGGGGGAATGCCTACAATGAGCAGTTCTTC	CASGGNAYNEQFF
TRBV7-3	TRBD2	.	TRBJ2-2	TGTGCCAGCAGCCCCATAGCGGGAGGGGGCACCGGGGAGCTGTTTTTT	CASSPIAGGGTGELFF
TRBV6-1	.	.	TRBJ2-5	TGTGCCAGCAGCCCCCTCTATCTTGGGGGACAAGAGACCCAGTACTTC	CASSPLYLGGQETQYF
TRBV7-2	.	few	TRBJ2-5	TGTGCCAGCCATCAGGGGAGAGAGACCCAGTACTTC	CASHQGRETQYF
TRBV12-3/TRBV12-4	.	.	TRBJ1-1	TGTGCCAGCAGTTTGCCCCGGGGAGTGAGCACTGAAGCTTTCTTT	CASSLPRGVSTEAFF
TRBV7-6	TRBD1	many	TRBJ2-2	TGTGCCAGCAGACTAACAGGGGCCGGGGAGCTGTTTTTT	CASRLTGAGELFF
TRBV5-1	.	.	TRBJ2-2	TGCGCCAGCAGCCCCGGTGGGGGGAGGACTAACACCGGGGAGCTGTTTTTT	CASSPGGGRTNTGELFF
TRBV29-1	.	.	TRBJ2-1	TGCAGCGTTGAGGATAGCGTACTGTACAATGAGCAGTTCTTC	CSVEDSVLYNEQFF
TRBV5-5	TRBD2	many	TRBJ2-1	TGTGCCAGCAGCATGAGCGGGGGACTAAACAATGAGCAGTTCTTC	CASSMSGGLNNEQFF
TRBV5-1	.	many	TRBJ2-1	TGCGCCAGCAGCATAACGTCGGCCTACAATGAGCAGTTCTTC	CASSITSAYNEQFF
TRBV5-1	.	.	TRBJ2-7	TGCGCCAGCAGCTCCCAGGTGGGAAGAAGTCTTCACCTCTACGAGCAGTACTTC	CASSSQVGRSLHLYEQYF
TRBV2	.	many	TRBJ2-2	TGTGCCAGCAGGAGGACTAATCCCGGGCCCGGGGAGCTGTTTTTT	CASRRTNPGPGELFF
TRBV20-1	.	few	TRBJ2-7	TGCAGTGCTAGAGGTTCCCCTGGCACCTACGAGCAGTACTTC	CSARGSPGTYEQYF
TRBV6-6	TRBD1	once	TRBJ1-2	TGTGCCAGCAGACCCGGGACAGCGTCAGGCTACACCTTC	CASRPGTASGYTF
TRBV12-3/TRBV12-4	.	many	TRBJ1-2	TGTGCCAGCAGTGTTGACAGGAACTATGGCTACACCTTC	CASSVDRNYGYTF
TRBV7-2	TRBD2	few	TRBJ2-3	TGTGCCAGCAGCTTAGGGCGACTAGCGGGAGCAGATACGCAGTATTTT	CASSLGRLAGADTQYF
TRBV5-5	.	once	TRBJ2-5	TGTGCCAGCAGCTTTTGGGGGCAAGAGACCCAGTACTTC	CASSFWGQETQYF
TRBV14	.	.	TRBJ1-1	TGTGCCAGCAGCCCAAGTCGGGCTGAAGCTTTCTTT	CASSPSRAEAFF
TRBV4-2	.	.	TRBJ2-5	TGTGCCAGCAGCCAAGCGGGAGAGACCCAGTACTTC	CASSQAGETQYF
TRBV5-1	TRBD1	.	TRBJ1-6	TGCGCCAGCAGCTTGGCCGGAGGGACAGCTTCACCCCTCCACTTT	CASSLAGGTASPLHF
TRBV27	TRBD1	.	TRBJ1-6	TGTGCCAGCAGTTTATGGGCGACGGACAGGGACTATTCACCCCTCCACTTT	CASSLWATDRDYSPLHF
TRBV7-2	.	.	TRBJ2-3	TGTGCCAGCAGCTTAAGGGGGAAGGCAGATACGCAGTATTTT	CASSLRGKADTQYF
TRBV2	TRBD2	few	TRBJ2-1	TGTGCCAGCAGTGGTGGACTAGCGGACAGAGATGAGCAGTTCTTC	CASSGGLADRDEQFF
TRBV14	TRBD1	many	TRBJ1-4	TGTGCCAGCAGCTCTCGGACAGGGACTAATGAAAAACTGTTTTTT	CASSSRTGTNEKLFF
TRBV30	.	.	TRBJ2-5	TGTGCTCGGCGGGACTATACGGGGACAGCTCAAGAGACCCAGTACTTC	CARRDYTGTAQETQYF
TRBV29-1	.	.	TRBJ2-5	TGCAGCGTTGGTCCAAGAGAGACCCAGTACTTC	CSVGPRETQYF
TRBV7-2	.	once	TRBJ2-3	TGTGCCAGCAGCTTAAGGGAGGCTAGCCTGGATACGCAGTATTTT	CASSLREASLDTQYF
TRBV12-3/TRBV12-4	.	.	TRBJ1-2	TGTGCCAGCACCCACACAGGGTACGGTTACGGCTACACCTTC	CASTHTGYGYGYTF
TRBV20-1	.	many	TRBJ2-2	TGCAGTGCTAGAGTTTTGAGTAGGGAGCTGTTTTTT	CSARVLSRELFF
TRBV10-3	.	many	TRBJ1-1	TGTGCCATCAGTGTGAAGATGAACACTGAAGCTTTCTTT	CAISVKMNTEAFF
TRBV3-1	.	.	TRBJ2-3	TGTGCCAGCAGCCAATGGACGGGGGGCAGCACAGATACGCAGTATTTT	CASSQWTGGSTDTQYF
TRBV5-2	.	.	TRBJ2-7	TGTGCCATGGGCCCCGGGCTCGGCTACGAGCAGTACTTC	CAMGPGLGYEQYF
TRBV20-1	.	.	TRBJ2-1	TGCAGTGCCCGAAGAAAGGAGGGAGGAGCGAATGAGCAGTTCTTC	CSARRKEGGANEQFF
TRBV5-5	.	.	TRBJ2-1	TGTGCCAGCAGCTTGCAATTGGGGACCTCCAAGAATGAGCAGTTCTTC	CASSLQLGTSKNEQFF
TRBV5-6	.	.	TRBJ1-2	TGTGCCAGCAGCTTCGGGACATCGAGTTACACCTTC	CASSFGTSSYTF
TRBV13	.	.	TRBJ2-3	TGTGCCAGCAGCTTAAGATCACGAGGGACAGATACGCAGTATTTT	CASSLRSRGTDTQYF
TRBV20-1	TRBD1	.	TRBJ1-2	TGCAGTGCCGTGGACAGGGGCCCTTATGGCTACACCTTC	CSAVDRGPYGYTF
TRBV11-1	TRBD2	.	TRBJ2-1	TGTGCCAGCAGCTCCCCTCAGGATAGCGGGAGGGCCGTTTACAATGAGCAGTTCTTC	CASSSPQDSGRAVYNEQFF
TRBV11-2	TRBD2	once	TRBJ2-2	TGTGCCAGCAGCCAGCCTAGCGGGGGGCCGGGGAACACCGGGGAGCTGTTTTTT	CASSQPSGGPGNTGELFF
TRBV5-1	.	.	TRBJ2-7	TGCGCCAGCAGCTCCAACCCAGGGGTGAGCTACGAGCAGTACTTC	CASSSNPGVSYEQYF
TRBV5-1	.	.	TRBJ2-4	TGCGCCAGCACGAACGGGACAGCCAAAAACATTCAGTACTTC	CASTNGTAKNIQYF
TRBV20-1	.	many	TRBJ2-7	TGCAGTGCTTCAGTCAGAGCCGAGCAGTACTTC	CSASVRAEQYF
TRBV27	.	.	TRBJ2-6	TGTGCCAGCAGTGCCCTACAGGGTACTGGGGCCAACGTCCTGACTTTC	CASSALQGTGANVLTF
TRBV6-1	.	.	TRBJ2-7	TGTGCCAGCAGTGAGGGCCGACGGTTCTCCTACGAGCAGTACTTC	CASSEGRRFSYEQYF
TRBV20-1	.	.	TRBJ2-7	TGCAGTGCTAGAGCCGTGTACGAGCAGTACTTC	CSARAVYEQYF
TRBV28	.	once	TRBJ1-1	TGTGCCAGCAGTCCGGGGTCTGAAGCTTTCTTT	CASSPGSEAFF
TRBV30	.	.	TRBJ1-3	TGTGCCTGGAAACTGGTAGAAACTGGAAACACCATATATTTT	CAWKLVETGNTIYF
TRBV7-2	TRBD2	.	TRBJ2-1	TGTGCCAGCAGCCTCGCTCCGACTAGCGGGATACTTGGGGAGCAGTTCTTC	CASSLAPTSGILGEQFF
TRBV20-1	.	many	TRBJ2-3	TGCAGTGCCCCCGCTAGCACAGATACGCAGTATTTT	CSAPASTDTQYF
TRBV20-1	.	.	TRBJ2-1	TGCAGGCTGGGGCGGGCCCGAGGCTACAATGAGCAGTTCTTC	CRLGRARGYNEQFF
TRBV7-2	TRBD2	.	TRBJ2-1	TGTGCCAGCAGCTTAAGGTCGGCTAGCGGGGTACCTAATGAGCAGTTCTTC	CASSLRSASGVPNEQFF
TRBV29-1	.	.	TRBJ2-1	TGCAGCGTGGGACCCCGGGACTACAATGAGCAGTTCTTC	CSVGPRDYNEQFF